This entry features one T cell receptor (beta chain) sequence. This specimen comes from a study of beta chain features in type 1 diabetes. The CDR3 has 15 residues. Germline assignment: CDR1 SGDLS and CDR2 YYNGEE. J gave up 6 bases and V 3 bases, and 7 bases lay outside the gene matches. The study reverse transcribed the entire isolated RNA, so it sequenced expressed TCRB transcripts. Clones were read by immunoSEQ multiplex PCR, and TCRdb kept only the in-frame ones, dropping some. This table holds about 900,000 clones, under 20% found once. The rearrangement uses TRBV9 and TRBJ2-3; the match to TRBD2 covers 10 bases. The receptor was isolated from a woman between 18 and 29 years old in good health. Sequences were obtained from naive CD4+ T cells from blood. The CDR3 reads CASSASGSWVDTQYF. For the CDR3, the DNA is TGTGCCAGCAGCGCTAGCGGGAGCTGGGTGGATACGCAGTATTTT.